One sample yielded the 30 T cell receptor beta chains listed below, sequenced in a study of blood T cell repertoires in COVID-19. The table came from immunoSEQ multiplex PCR; TCRdb's copy has only in-frame clones and leaves some out. The sample includes more than 250,000 clones, roughly 80% of them seen just once. The sample was PBMCs or T cells enriched from blood (not recorded which). The receptors were sampled from a man in his forties or fifties who had been exposed to COVID-19.

The chain uses TRBV7-2 and TRBJ1-2; TRBD1 aligns across 7 bases. The CDR3 has 13 amino acids. V was pared by 2 bases and J by 6 bases, with 3 bases of the junction left unmatched. CDR1 is SGHTA, CDR2 FQGNSA, per germline. CDR3 residues: CASSLRDRDGYTF. In nucleotides, the CDR3 is TGTGCCAGCAGCTTACGAGACAGGGATGGCTACACCTTC. Combining the CDR3 with reference TRBV7-2 and TRBJ1-2 gives the whole variable domain GAGVSQSPSNKVTEKGKDVELRCDPISGHTALYWYRQSLGQGLEFLIYFQGNSAPDKSGLPSDRFSAERTGGSVSTLTIQRTQQEDSAVYLCASSLRDRDGYTFGSGTRLTVV.

This sequence joins TRBV7-9 and TRBJ2-1, with TRBD2 matching 13 bases. In germline, CDR1 is SEHNR, CDR2 FQNEAQ (reference sequence). CDR3 length equals 15 residues. V dropped 6 bases and J dropped 10; count of bases not matched to a gene: 9. CDR3 nucleotide sequence: TGTGCCAGCAGTTTCGGACTAGCGGGAGCGTTGGAGCAGTTCTTC. Its translation is CASSFGLAGALEQFF.

This CDR3 reads CASSVGQGPSYEQYF. In nucleotides, the CDR3 is TGTGCCAGCAGCGTCGGACAGGGCCCTTCCTACGAGCAGTACTTC. The chain combines TRBV9 with TRBJ2-7; TRBD1 matches 8 bases. V lost 2 bases and J lost 1; bases outside the gene matches: 5. Germline CDR1 and CDR2: SGDLS and YYNGEE. This CDR3 is built from 15 residues. Using reference TRBV9 and TRBJ2-7 for the parts outside the CDR3, the full variable domain is DSGVTQTPKHLITATGQRVTLRCSPRSGDLSVYWYQQSLDQGLQFLIQYYNGEERAKGNILERFSAQQFPDLHSELNLSSLELGDSALYFCASSVGQGPSYEQYFGPGTRLTVT.

About this clone: The sample contains more than one DNA sequence encoding this CDR3. The chain recombines TRBV12-3 or TRBV12-4 with TRBJ1-1; a possible D gene is TRBD1 (5 bases). Deletions cut 3 bases from V and 2 bases from J, with 7 bases between. The CDR3 is 13 amino acids. The CDR3 nucleotides are TGTGCCAGCAGTTTGCGGGGCAACACTGAAGCTTTCTTT. Translated, it gives CASSLRGNTEAFF.

This clone has only one observation. This sequence joins TRBV7-2 and TRBJ2-3, with TRBD2 identical over 13 bases. From germline, CDR1 is SGHTA and CDR2 FQGNSA. V shed 5 bases, J shed 4 bases, and the junction held 3 bases outside the gene matches. This CDR3 has 15 residues. The CDR3 DNA reads as TGTGCCAGCAGCATACTAGCGGGAGGGGCAGATACGCAGTATTTT. This sequence encodes CASSILAGGADTQYF.

The V gene is TRBV6-4, the J gene TRBJ2-1; 7 bases map to TRBD2. V trimming: 11 bases; J trimming: 8 bases; junction bases outside the gene matches: 15. Germline loops: CDR1 MRHNA, CDR2 SNTAGT. This CDR3 has 14 residues. CDR3 sequence reads: CASWGGSVGDEQFF. CDR3 DNA: TGTGCCTCTTGGGGAGGGAGTGTAGGCGATGAGCAGTTCTTC.

V and J are TRBV5-8 and TRBJ1-1, with D unclear. The germline CDR1 and CDR2 sequences are SGHTS and YDEGEE. The ends were cut back, 2 bases at V and 7 bases at J, with 9 bases in the middle. This CDR3 region has 12 residues. The chain's CDR3 is CASSFAFGEAFF. In DNA form, the CDR3 reads TGTGCCAGCAGCTTTGCGTTTGGTGAAGCTTTCTTT.

This clone was counted between two and nine times. The rearrangement links TRBV12-3 or TRBV12-4 to TRBJ1-5; unclear D gene. CDR3 length: 13 amino acids. V lost 0 bases and J 5 bases, leaving 5 bases between the germline ends. CDR3 DNA sequence: TGTGCCAGCAGTTTAGCTCAGGATCAGCCCCAGCATTTT. Its protein is CASSLAQDQPQHF.

This chain links TRBV28 with TRBJ1-4; TRBD1 matches 8 bases. The CDR3 length is 15 residues. CDR1 is MDHEN, CDR2 SYDVKM, per germline. With V trimmed by 2 bases and J by 7 bases, 6 bases remained unmatched. The CDR3 DNA is TGTGCCAGCAGTTTACAGGGGGCGGGTAGTGAAAAACTGTTTTTT. Its protein is CASSLQGAGSEKLFF. The variable domain in full, completed from reference TRBV28 and TRBJ1-4, reads DVKVTQSSRYLVKRTGEKVFLECVQDMDHENMFWYRQDPGLGLRLIYFSYDVKMKEKGDIPEGYSVSREKKERFSLILESASTNQTSMYLCASSLQGAGSEKLFFGSGTQLSVL.

This rearrangement joins TRBV5-1 to TRBJ1-3; the D is unclear. Between the trimmed V and J ends, which lost 0 bases and 1 base, there was a span of 5 bases. Germline CDR1 reads SGHRS; CDR2 reads YFSETQ. This CDR3 has 14 amino acids. The CDR3 sequence: CASSLDSSGNTIYF. In DNA, the CDR3 is TGCGCCAGCAGCTTGGATAGTTCTGGAAACACCATATATTTT.

This clone was seen once. This rearrangement joins TRBV5-8 to TRBJ2-2; D not resolved. This CDR3 is 16 amino acids long. Trimming pared 4 bases from V and 6 bases from J, leaving 19 bases between. Per the germline V gene, CDR1 is SGHTS and CDR2 is YDEGEE. The CDR3 loop reads CASSRWWSRRPGELFF. In DNA form, the CDR3 reads TGTGCCAGCAGCCGTTGGTGGAGTCGGCGGCCCGGGGAGCTGTTTTTT. The full variable domain, in which reference TRBV5-8 and TRBJ2-2 provide the parts outside the CDR3, is EAGVTQSPTHLIKTRGQQATLRCSPISGHTSVYWYQQALGLGLQFLLWYDEGEERNRGNFPPRFSGRQFPNYSSELNVNALELEDSALYLCASSRWWSRRPGELFFGEGSRLTVL.

This clone was detected only once. The gene calls are TRBV4-1 and TRBJ1-1; possible D gene TRBD1, 5 bases. The V gene lost 4 bases and the J gene lost 7 bases, with 13 bases spanning the gap. The CDR3 is 13 amino acids. Per germline, CDR1 MGHRA and CDR2 YSYEKL. In DNA, the CDR3 is TGCGCCAGCAGCCTCCCAAGGGGCAGTGAAGCTTTCTTT. This translates into CASSLPRGSEAFF.

The chain uses TRBV5-4 and TRBJ2-3; TRBD2 matches 13 bases. Losses at the gene ends were 4 bases for V and 4 bases for J; bases not matched to a gene: 6. This CDR3 comprises 16 residues. Germline assignment: CDR1 SGHNT and CDR2 YYREEE (reference sequence). DNA of the CDR3: TGTGCCAGCAGCCCGGGACTAGCGGGATTTTCAGATACGCAGTATTTT. Its translation: CASSPGLAGFSDTQYF.

A remark on this clone: This sequence is one base from a far larger clone and is likely a read error. The chain couples TRBV12-3 or TRBV12-4 to TRBJ2-2; D unclear. With 5 bases removed from V and 2 bases from J, the gap between germline ends came to 3 bases. This CDR3 contains 12 residues. DNA for the CDR3: TGTGCCAGCAGTCCAAACACCGGGGAGCTGTTTTTT. Translation gives CASSPNTGELFF.

The chain links TRBV14 to TRBJ2-1, with D hard to call. This CDR3 has 13 amino acids. Deletions cut 4 bases from V and 3 bases from J, with 7 bases between. Germline CDR1 reads SGHDN; CDR2 reads FVKESK. CDR3 protein: CASSPTGYNEQFF. For the CDR3, the DNA is TGTGCCAGCAGCCCGACGGGCTACAATGAGCAGTTCTTC. Full variable domain (rest looked up from reference TRBV14 and TRBJ2-1): EAGVTQFPSHSVIEKGQTVTLRCDPISGHDNLYWYRRVMGKEIKFLLHFVKESKQDESGMPNNRFLAERTGGTYSTLKVQPAELEDSGVYFCASSPTGYNEQFFGPGTRLTVL.

The gene calls are TRBV7-9 and TRBJ1-4, with D unclear. The germline V and J ends were trimmed by 6 bases and 8 bases, with 10 bases remaining between them. The germline gives CDR1 SEHNR, CDR2 FQNEAQ (reference sequence). The CDR3 runs to 12 residues. The CDR3 region is CASRGEGEKLFF. The DNA for the CDR3 is TGTGCCAGCAGGGGAGAGGGAGAAAAACTGTTTTTT.

With regard to this clone: A read error may account for a junction end that differs from germline. The V and J genes are TRBV5-1 and TRBJ1-2, with 7 positions matching TRBD1. The CDR3 runs 13 residues. Germline V CDR1 and CDR2: SGHRS, YFSETQ. The CDR3 spells CASSSSTGTPGAF. In DNA, the CDR3 is TGCGCCAGCAGCTCCTCGACAGGGACCCCTGGTGCCTTC.

The chain links TRBV18 to TRBJ1-1; D is undetermined. CDR1 is KGHSH, CDR2 LQKENI, per germline. The length of the CDR3 is 12 residues. V was clipped by 9 bases and J by 1 base, with 9 bases between them. CDR3 in amino acids: CASSTPNTEAFF. CDR3 sequence (DNA): TGTGCCAGTTCTACGCCGAACACTGAAGCTTTCTTT.

The genes are TRBV14 and TRBJ2-7; the D is unclear. Germline V CDR1 and CDR2: SGHDN, FVKESK. Trimming removed 3 bases from V and 3 bases from J, with 9 bases in between. The length of the CDR3 is 13 residues. The CDR3 spells CASSHFSVYEQYF. DNA of the CDR3: TGTGCCAGCAGCCATTTCAGTGTCTACGAGCAGTACTTC.

This clone is a singleton in its sample. The chain links TRBV2 to TRBJ1-5, with 7 bases identical to TRBD1. This CDR3 region has 14 residues. Germline values: CDR1 SNHLY, CDR2 FYNNEI. V lost 4 bases, J lost 3 bases, and 3 bases stayed unmatched. The CDR3 DNA sequence: TGTGCCAGCAGTGGACAGGGTATCAATCAGCCCCAGCATTTT. Its protein is CASSGQGINQPQHF.

The chain couples TRBV11-2 to TRBJ1-4; 7 bases align to TRBD1. The ends lost 2 bases at V and 0 bases at J; junction bases unmatched: 9. Germline loops: CDR1 SGHAT, CDR2 FQNNGV. The CDR3 runs to 18 residues. CDR3 sequence: CASSLIPGQSATNEKLFF. Written as DNA, the CDR3 is TGTGCCAGCAGCTTAATTCCGGGACAGTCTGCAACTAATGAAAAACTGTTTTTT. Full variable domain (remainder filled in from reference TRBV11-2 and TRBJ1-4): EAGVAQSPRYKIIEKRQSVAFWCNPISGHATLYWYQQILGQGPKLLIQFQNNGVVDDSQLPKDRFSAERLKGVDSTLKIQPAKLEDSAVYLCASSLIPGQSATNEKLFFGSGTQLSVL.

The chain recombines TRBV10-3 with TRBJ2-3, with a weak D call TRBD2 (5 bases). CDR1 ENHRY and CDR2 SYGVKD come from the germline V gene. Trimming took 4 bases from V and 1 from J, leaving 9 bases between them. This CDR3 is built from 14 residues. This chain's CDR3 is CAISGTQGTDTQYF. The CDR3 DNA follows: TGTGCCATCAGTGGGACTCAGGGCACAGATACGCAGTATTTT.

The chain is built from TRBV19 and TRBJ1-2; TRBD1 agrees at 9 bases. CDR3 length: 14 amino acids. The J segment lost 5 bases and the V segment lost 4 bases, leaving 5 bases of the junction unmatched. Germline lookup yields CDR1 LNHDA and CDR2 SQIVND (reference sequence). CDR3 nucleotide sequence: TGTGCCAGTAGTAAATCCGGGACAGGGTATGGCTACACCTTC. Translated: CASSKSGTGYGYTF.

V is TRBV5-1 and J is TRBJ2-1; D is perhaps TRBD2 (5 bases). The germline CDR1 and CDR2 sequences are SGHRS and YFSETQ. Trimming cost V 1 base and J 3 bases, with 11 bases left between them. CDR3 length: 15 amino acids. The CDR3 region has the DNA TGCGCCAGCAGCTTGAGTCGAGCGGACTACAATGAGCAGTTCTTC. The encoded protein is CASSLSRADYNEQFF.

This clone was seen a single time. The chain employs TRBV7-3 and TRBJ2-5; TRBD1 matches 7 bases. CDR3 length: 15 amino acids. Germline trimming cut 5 bases from V and 9 bases from J; bases unmatched to any gene: 15. Germline loops: CDR1 SGHTA, CDR2 FQGTGA. Written as DNA, the CDR3 is TGTGCCAGCAGCGGCCTGGTAGGGACAGTGCGGGCCCAGTACTTC. Translating it yields CASSGLVGTVRAQYF.

The chain links TRBV18 to TRBJ1-5; D perhaps matches TRBD1 (5 bases). The CDR3 contains 15 residues. V was shortened by 2 bases and J by 3 bases, with 11 bases between the two germline ends. Germline-derived CDR1 and CDR2 are KGHSH and LQKENI. The CDR3 bases are TGTGCCAGCTCACCATCGGCGGGGCCCAATCAGCCCCAGCATTTT. This encodes CASSPSAGPNQPQHF.

CDR3 sequence: CASSPYRGSYEQYF. The CDR3 DNA is TGCGCCAGCAGCCCGTACAGGGGGAGCTACGAGCAGTACTTC. V is TRBV5-1 and J is TRBJ2-7, with TRBD1 matching over 8 bases. V trimming: 4 bases; J trimming: 3 bases; junction bases outside the gene matches: 6. The CDR3 length is 14 residues. The germline CDR1 and CDR2 sequences are SGHRS and YFSETQ.

The V gene is TRBV18, the J gene TRBJ2-5, with TRBD1 matching over 8 bases. V shed 6 bases, J shed 4 bases, and the junction held 10 bases outside the gene matches. The CDR3 runs 15 residues. From germline, CDR1 is KGHSH and CDR2 LQKENI. The CDR3 here is CASSPRTGNGETQYF. The CDR3 region has the DNA TGTGCCAGCTCGCCTCGGACAGGGAACGGAGAGACCCAGTACTTC.

This clone was counted once. J is TRBJ2-7 and V is TRBV11-3; D is ambiguous. Trimming pared 2 bases from V and 4 bases from J, leaving 3 bases between. The CDR3 extends over 11 amino acids. Germline CDR1 and CDR2: SGHNT and YENEEA. The chain's CDR3 is CASSLRYEQYF. DNA for the CDR3: TGTGCCAGCAGCTTACGGTACGAGCAGTACTTC.

The V call is TRBV12-3 or TRBV12-4, the J call TRBJ2-2; D gene uncertain. The germline V and J ends were trimmed by 7 bases and 7 bases, with 10 bases remaining between them. The CDR3 is 12 amino acids. The chain's CDR3 is CASIRRGGELFF. DNA of the CDR3: TGTGCCAGCATACGGCGCGGCGGGGAGCTGTTTTTT.